These 27 T cell receptor beta chains came from one sample sequenced in a study of shared clonotypes between healthy human individuals. TCRdb's table, derived via immunoSEQ multiplex PCR, lists solely in-frame clones and lacks some. The table lists about 980,000 clones, around 80% of them singletons. The sample comprised memory CD4+ T cells sorted from blood. Subset: CD45RA-negative fraction. These TCRs come from a man in his late teens or twenties in good health.

The V call is TRBV7-2, the J call TRBJ1-2; maybe TRBD1 (5 bases). The germline gives CDR1 SGHTA, CDR2 FQGNSA. Trimming pared 6 bases from V and 0 bases from J, leaving 11 bases between. The CDR3 contains 14 residues. The CDR3 loop is CASSQTTANYGYTF. DNA of the CDR3: TGTGCCAGCAGTCAGACGACAGCTAACTATGGCTACACCTTC.

The chain has TRBV5-1 and TRBJ2-7, with D unclear. This CDR3 comprises 15 residues. In germline, CDR1 is SGHRS, CDR2 YFSETQ. V was trimmed by 0 bases and J by 0 bases, leaving 10 bases between them. This CDR3 is CASSLVDFPSYEQYF. CDR3 DNA sequence: TGCGCCAGCAGCTTGGTAGACTTTCCCTCCTACGAGCAGTACTTC.

CDR3 sequence: CAWSRGGARQPQHF. CDR3 bases: TGTGCCTGGAGTCGCGGGGGGGCTCGGCAGCCCCAGCATTTT. This chain links TRBV30 with TRBJ1-5; maybe TRBD1 (6 bases). The CDR3 covers 14 residues. V was shortened by 2 bases and J by 7 bases, with 15 bases between the two germline ends. Germline values: CDR1 GTSNPN, CDR2 SVGIG (reference sequence).

V and J are TRBV6-5 and TRBJ2-7; possible D gene TRBD2, 7 bases. In germline, CDR1 is MNHEY, CDR2 SVGAGI. Between the trimmed V and J ends, which lost 0 bases and 1 base, there was a span of 13 bases. The CDR3 covers 16 residues. The CDR3 loop reads CASSYSGGRASYEQYF. For the CDR3, the DNA is TGTGCCAGCAGTTACTCGGGGGGGCGGGCTTCCTACGAGCAGTACTTC.

CDR3 DNA sequence: TGTGCCAGCAGTCTTCGGACTATTCAAGAGACCCAGTACTTC. This encodes CASSLRTIQETQYF. V gene TRBV2 combines with J gene TRBJ2-5, with D perhaps TRBD2 (6 bases). From germline, CDR1 is SNHLY and CDR2 FYNNEI. The V end lost 5 bases, the J end lost 2 bases, and 12 bases lay between the germline ends. The CDR3 contains 14 residues.

The chain links TRBV6-1 to TRBJ1-4, with a weak D call TRBD1 (5 bases). V shed 3 bases and J shed 7 bases, with 12 bases lying between them. The CDR3 spans 14 residues. CDR1 and CDR2 (germline): MNHNS, SASEGT. The CDR3 DNA follows: TGTGCCAGCAGTGACCGGGGGGTACGTGAAAAACTGTTTTTT. This codes for CASSDRGVREKLFF.

The chain employs TRBV5-6 and TRBJ2-2; D is ambiguous. This CDR3 contains 15 residues. Per the germline V gene, CDR1 is SGHDT and CDR2 is YYEEEE. V was clipped by 4 bases and J by 0 bases, with 10 bases between them. The CDR3 here is CASSPSPANTGELFF. In nucleotides, the CDR3 is TGTGCCAGCAGCCCGTCCCCAGCGAACACCGGGGAGCTGTTTTTT.

This rearrangement joins TRBV6-6 to TRBJ1-5; perhaps TRBD1 as D (5 bases). The V end lost 4 bases, the J end lost 4 bases, and 8 bases lay between the germline ends. The CDR3 loop spans 13 amino acids. CDR1 and CDR2 from the germline V gene are MNHNY and SVGAGI (reference sequence). The CDR3 DNA reads as TGTGCCAGCAGTTGGGACTGGAATCAGCCCCAGCATTTT. Translated: CASSWDWNQPQHF.

V is TRBV10-3 and J is TRBJ1-6; no clear D. The CDR3 spans 13 residues. Trimming removed 7 bases at V and 6 bases at J, with 10 bases between. Germline CDR1 is ENHRY and CDR2 is SYGVKD. The CDR3 DNA reads as TGTGCCATCACCGAATGGCCTAATTCACCCCTCCACTTT. As protein: CAITEWPNSPLHF.

The chain couples TRBV5-1 to TRBJ2-3; the D is unclear. The CDR3 is 14 amino acids. The germline V and J ends were trimmed by 1 base and 2 bases, with 8 bases remaining between them. CDR1 SGHRS and CDR2 YFSETQ come from the germline V gene. CDR3 region: CASSLLGVTDTQYF. CDR3 nucleotide sequence: TGCGCCAGCAGCTTGTTGGGTGTCACAGATACGCAGTATTTT. The full variable domain, in which reference TRBV5-1 and TRBJ2-3 provide the parts outside the CDR3, is KAGVTQTPRYLIKTRGQQVTLSCSPISGHRSVSWYQQTPGQGLQFLFEYFSETQRNKGNFPGRFSGRQFSNSRSEMNVSTLELGDSALYLCASSLLGVTDTQYFGPGTRLTVL.

J is TRBJ2-1 and V is TRBV7-2; 8 nucleotides align to TRBD2. Germline V lookup: CDR1 SGHTA, CDR2 FQGNSA. V was clipped by 1 base and J by 6 bases; unmatched bases: 8. This CDR3 is 16 amino acids long. The DNA for the CDR3 is TGTGCCAGCAGCTTAGATTGGCCTAGCGGGTTCAATGAGCAGTTCTTC. This sequence encodes CASSLDWPSGFNEQFF.

This clone was detected a few times. The chain carries TRBV27 and TRBJ2-6; D may match TRBD1 or TRBD2 (5 bases each). The CDR3 runs to 18 residues. Germline V gives CDR1 MNHEY, CDR2 SMNVEV (reference sequence). Trimming removed 6 bases at V and 1 base at J, with 19 bases between. The CDR3 reads CASSVSGTAYSGANVLTF. CDR3 coding DNA: TGTGCCAGCAGCGTATCCGGGACGGCCTATTCTGGGGCCAACGTCCTGACTTTC.

This chain links TRBV4-2 with TRBJ2-3, with D maybe TRBD1 (5 bases). V gave up 0 bases and J gave up 0 bases, with 10 bases separating them. The V gene's germline CDR1 is LGHNA and CDR2 YNFKEQ. This CDR3 is built from 16 residues. For the CDR3, the DNA is TGTGCCAGCAGCCAAGATGGGGCAGCTAGCACAGATACGCAGTATTTT. This encodes CASSQDGAASTDTQYF.

The chain links TRBV14 to TRBJ2-7; D is possibly TRBD1 or TRBD2 (6 bases each). The CDR3 totals 14 residues. The germline V and J ends were trimmed by 6 bases and 3 bases, with 15 bases remaining between them. Germline CDR1 reads SGHDN; CDR2 reads FVKESK. In DNA, the CDR3 is TGTGCCAGCAGAGAGGGGGGAATCGGCTACGAGCAGTACTTC. Protein: CASREGGIGYEQYF. Based on the CDR3 plus reference TRBV14 and TRBJ2-7, the full variable domain is EAGVTQFPSHSVIEKGQTVTLRCDPISGHDNLYWYRRVMGKEIKFLLHFVKESKQDESGMPNNRFLAERTGGTYSTLKVQPAELEDSGVYFCASREGGIGYEQYFGPGTRLTVT.

The rearrangement joins TRBV6-1 to TRBJ2-3; D might be TRBD2 (5 bases). This CDR3 region has 15 residues. Trimming took off 6 bases at V and 2 bases at J, with 15 bases between the two ends. Germline values: CDR1 MNHNS, CDR2 SASEGT. The CDR3 region is CASSPYPGFTDTQYF. The CDR3 DNA follows: TGTGCCAGCAGCCCCTACCCGGGGTTCACAGATACGCAGTATTTT.

With regard to this clone: The sample contains more than one DNA sequence encoding this CDR3. V is TRBV18 and J is TRBJ2-2, with D uncertain. Trimming shortened V by 1 base and J by 5 bases, and 5 bases separated the two germline ends. This CDR3 is built from 13 residues. Germline assignment: CDR1 KGHSH and CDR2 LQKENI. Here the CDR3 DNA reads TGTGCCAGCTCACCACAGGGAACCGGGGAGCTGTTTTTT. Translation gives CASSPQGTGELFF. The full variable domain, in which reference TRBV18 and TRBJ2-2 provide the parts outside the CDR3, is NAGVMQNPRHLVRRRGQEARLRCSPMKGHSHVYWYRQLPEEGLKFMVYLQKENIIDESGMPKERFSAEFPKEGPSILRIQQVVRGDSAAYFCASSPQGTGELFFGEGSRLTVL.

The chain has TRBV5-1 and TRBJ2-2; tentative D call: TRBD2 (6 bases). CDR1 and CDR2 (germline): SGHRS, YFSETQ. Trimming stripped 6 bases from V and 3 bases from J, with 18 bases between. The CDR3 has 16 amino acids. The CDR3 protein is CASTLSLGGDTGELFF. The CDR3 DNA is TGCGCCAGCACACTTTCATTGGGGGGAGACACCGGGGAGCTGTTTTTT.

The chain has TRBV30 and TRBJ1-5, with D possibly being TRBD1 (5 bases). The germline V gene has CDR1 GTSNPN and CDR2 SVGIG (reference sequence). The CDR3 contains 15 residues. V was cut by 4 bases and J by 2 bases, with 15 bases left in between. CDR3 sequence reads: CAWTPGGAGNQPQHF. In DNA form, the CDR3 reads TGTGCCTGGACGCCCGGGGGTGCGGGCAATCAGCCCCAGCATTTT.

This rearrangement joins TRBV23-1 to TRBJ2-2; 7 nucleotides align to TRBD1. TRBV23-1 is reported as an ORF; its role is uncertain. V gave up 1 base and J gave up 6 bases; unmatched junction bases: 2. The CDR3 sequence is 14 residues long. The CDR3 loop is CASSQLTGSGELFF. The CDR3 region has the DNA TGCGCCAGCAGTCAATTGACAGGGTCCGGGGAGCTGTTTTTT.

This clone was found a few times. The chain couples TRBV6-1 to TRBJ1-6, with D unresolved. Germline V gene lookup returns CDR1 MNHNS and CDR2 SASEGT. CDR3 size: 15 residues. V shed 4 bases and J shed 0 bases, with 7 bases lying between them. The DNA of the CDR3 is TGTGCCAGCAGTGCGGGTAGCTCCTATAATTCACCCCTCCACTTT. Protein: CASSAGSSYNSPLHF.

The chain couples TRBV7-9 to TRBJ2-1, with 11 bases matching TRBD2. The germline gives CDR1 SEHNR, CDR2 FQNEAQ (reference sequence). The CDR3 contains 18 residues. After removal of 5 bases from V and 0 bases from J, the junction contained 9 bases not matched to a gene. This CDR3 reads CASSTIAGGGSSYNEQFF. Written as DNA, the CDR3 is TGTGCCAGCAGCACGATAGCGGGAGGGGGGAGCTCCTACAATGAGCAGTTCTTC.

This clone was observed a handful of times. The chain has TRBV27 and TRBJ2-7; TRBD1 matches at 9 bases. Germline V gene sequence: CDR1 MNHEY, CDR2 SMNVEV (reference sequence). V lost 9 bases to trimming and J lost 5 bases; unmatched junction nucleotides: 11. The CDR3 has 14 amino acids. The CDR3 loop reads CASEIRTGENEQYF. Here the CDR3 DNA reads TGTGCCAGTGAAATAAGGACAGGGGAAAACGAGCAGTACTTC.

The chain employs TRBV28 and TRBJ1-5; D remains unclear. The CDR3 covers 12 residues. In germline, CDR1 is MDHEN, CDR2 SYDVKM. Trimming cost V 6 bases and J 9 bases, with 12 bases left between them. The CDR3 reads CASSPFMRPQHF. For the CDR3, the DNA is TGTGCCAGCAGCCCATTCATGCGGCCCCAGCATTTT.

The chain recombines TRBV5-5 with TRBJ2-1; 7 bases match TRBD1. The CDR3 totals 16 residues. Germline CDR1 is SGHKS and CDR2 is YYEKEE (reference sequence). V lost 0 bases and J lost 10; bases outside the gene matches: 13. In nucleotides, the CDR3 is TGTGCCAGCAGCTTGGGACTCACCGGGACAGCCACCGAGCAGTTCTTC. Amino acid sequence: CASSLGLTGTATEQFF.

Turning to this clone: Other DNA sequences within the sample encode an identical CDR3. The V and J genes are TRBV19 and TRBJ2-3; D call uncertain. The CDR3 has 13 residues. CDR1 and CDR2 from the germline V gene are LNHDA and SQIVND (reference sequence). Trimming took off 2 bases at V and 5 bases at J, with 8 bases between the two ends. CDR3 DNA: TGTGCCAGTAGTATATTGGCCAGAGATACGCAGTATTTT. The encoded protein is CASSILARDTQYF.

This chain joins TRBV6-6 and TRBJ1-1, with D tentatively TRBD1 (6 bases). Per the germline V gene, CDR1 is MNHNY and CDR2 is SVGAGI (reference sequence). This CDR3 is built from 14 residues. Trimming pared 2 bases from V and 10 bases from J, leaving 17 bases between. CDR3 protein: CASSYVGAKVGAFF. CDR3 nucleotide sequence: TGTGCCAGCAGTTACGTGGGGGCGAAAGTTGGAGCTTTCTTT.

On this clone itself: The same CDR3 is also encoded by other DNA sequences in this sample. V and J are TRBV5-5 and TRBJ2-7; D might be TRBD1 (5 bases). Deletions cut 0 bases from V and 0 bases from J, with 10 bases between. Germline CDR1 is SGHKS and CDR2 is YYEKEE (reference sequence). The CDR3 length is 15 residues. The CDR3 DNA reads TGTGCCAGCAGCTTGGGACAGTCCTCCTCCTACGAGCAGTACTTC. Its protein product is CASSLGQSSSYEQYF.